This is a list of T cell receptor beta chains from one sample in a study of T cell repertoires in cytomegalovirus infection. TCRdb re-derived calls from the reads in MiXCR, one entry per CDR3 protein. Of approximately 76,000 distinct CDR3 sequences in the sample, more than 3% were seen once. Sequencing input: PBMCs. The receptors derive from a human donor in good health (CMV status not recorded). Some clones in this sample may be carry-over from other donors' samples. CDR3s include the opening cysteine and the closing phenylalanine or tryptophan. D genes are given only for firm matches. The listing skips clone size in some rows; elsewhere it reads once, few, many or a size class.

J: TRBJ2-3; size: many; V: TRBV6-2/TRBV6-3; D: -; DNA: TGTGCCAGCAGTTACTCGTTCTCATACACAGATACGCAGTATTTT; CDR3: CASSYSFSYTDTQYF
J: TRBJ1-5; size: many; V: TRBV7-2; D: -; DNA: TGTGCCAGCAGCTTAATATCCTGGGAAAGCAATCAGCCCCAGCATTTT; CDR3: CASSLISWESNQPQHF
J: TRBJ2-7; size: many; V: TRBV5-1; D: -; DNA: TGCGCCAGCAGCTTAAGTCCAGGACCCTACGAGCAGTACTTC; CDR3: CASSLSPGPYEQYF
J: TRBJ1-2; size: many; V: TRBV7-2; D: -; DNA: TGTGCCAGCAGCTCCGGGACAAACTATGGCTACACCTTC; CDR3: CASSSGTNYGYTF
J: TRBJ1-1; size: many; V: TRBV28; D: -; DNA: TGTGCCAGCCGTGTACAGGGCACTGAAGCTTTCTTT; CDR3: CASRVQGTEAFF
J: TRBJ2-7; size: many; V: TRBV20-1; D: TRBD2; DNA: TGCAGTGCTACGGGACTAGCGGGGGCGCCTCCCTACGAGCAGTACTTC; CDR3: CSATGLAGAPPYEQYF
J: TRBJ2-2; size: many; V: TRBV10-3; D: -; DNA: TGTGCCACGCGAGAAAACACCGGGGAGCTGTTTTTT; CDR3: CATRENTGELFF
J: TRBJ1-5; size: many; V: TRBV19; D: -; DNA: TGTGCCAGTAGTGACACAGGGCCCCAGCATTTT; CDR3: CASSDTGPQHF
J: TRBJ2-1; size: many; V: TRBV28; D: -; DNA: TGTGCCAGCAGTTCGCTGACCCGGAATAATGAGCAGTTCTTC; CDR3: CASSSLTRNNEQFF
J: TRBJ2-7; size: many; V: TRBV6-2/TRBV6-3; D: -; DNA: TGTGCCAGCAGTTACTCTCCGCGCTACGAGCAGTACTTC; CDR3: CASSYSPRYEQYF
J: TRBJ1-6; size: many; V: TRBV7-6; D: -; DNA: TGTGCCAGCAGCGCCGACCAGTTCTCACCCCTCCACTTT; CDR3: CASSADQFSPLHF
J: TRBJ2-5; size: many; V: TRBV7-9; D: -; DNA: TGTGCCAGCCGAGACATCAGGCAAGAGACCCAGTACTTC; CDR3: CASRDIRQETQYF
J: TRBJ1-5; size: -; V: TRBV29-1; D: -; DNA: TGCAGCGTCAAAGACGGTGGTGGTCAGCCCCAGCATTTT; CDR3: CSVKDGGGQPQHF
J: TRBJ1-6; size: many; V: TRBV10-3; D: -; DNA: TGTGCCATCAAGGACAGTTCCTATAATTCACCCCTCCACTTT; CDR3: CAIKDSSYNSPLHF
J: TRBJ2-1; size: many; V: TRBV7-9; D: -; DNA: TGTGCCAGCGGGGGGAACAATGAGCAGTTCTTC; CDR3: CASGGNNEQFF
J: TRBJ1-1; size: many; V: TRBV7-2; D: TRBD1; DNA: TGTGCCAGCAGCTTAGTGCAGGGACAGGGAGAAGCTTTCTTT; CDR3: CASSLVQGQGEAFF
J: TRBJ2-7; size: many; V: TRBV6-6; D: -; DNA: TGTGCCAGCAGTTTCGTTCGGCGATCCGCCAAACAAGGATACGAGCAGTACTTC; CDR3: CASSFVRRSAKQGYEQYF
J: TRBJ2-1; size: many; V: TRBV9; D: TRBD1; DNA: TGTGCCAGCAGCGTGGCCGGGACAGGGGATTATGAGCAGTTCTTC; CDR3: CASSVAGTGDYEQFF
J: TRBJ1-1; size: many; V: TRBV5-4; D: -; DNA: TGTGCCAGCAGCTGGATCCAGAACACTGAAGCTTTCTTT; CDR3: CASSWIQNTEAFF
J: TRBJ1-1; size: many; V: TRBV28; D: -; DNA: TGTGCCAGCAGATTCGACAGGAACACTGAAGCTTTCTTT; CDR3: CASRFDRNTEAFF
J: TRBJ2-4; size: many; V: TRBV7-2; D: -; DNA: TGTGCCAGCAGCTTATATTGGGGTAGCGAAAACATTCAGTACTTC; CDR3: CASSLYWGSENIQYF